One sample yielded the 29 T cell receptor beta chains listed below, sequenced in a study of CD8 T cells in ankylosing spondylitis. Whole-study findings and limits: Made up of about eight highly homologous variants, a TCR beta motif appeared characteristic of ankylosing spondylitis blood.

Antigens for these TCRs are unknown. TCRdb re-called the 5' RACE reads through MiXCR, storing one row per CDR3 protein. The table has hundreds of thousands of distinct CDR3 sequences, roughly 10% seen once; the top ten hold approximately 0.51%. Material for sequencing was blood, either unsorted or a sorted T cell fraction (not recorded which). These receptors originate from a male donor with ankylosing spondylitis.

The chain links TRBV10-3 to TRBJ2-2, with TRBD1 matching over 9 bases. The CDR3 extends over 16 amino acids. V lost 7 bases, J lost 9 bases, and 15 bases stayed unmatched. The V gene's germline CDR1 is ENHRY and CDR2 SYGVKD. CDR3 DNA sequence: TGTGCCATCATGGAAAGAGCCGGGACAGGGATCAGGGAGCTGTTTTTT. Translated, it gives CAIMERAGTGIRELFF.

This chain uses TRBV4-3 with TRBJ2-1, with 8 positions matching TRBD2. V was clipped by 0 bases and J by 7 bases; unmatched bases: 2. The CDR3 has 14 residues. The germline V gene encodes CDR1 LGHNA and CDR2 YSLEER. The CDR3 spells CASSQDGGGNEQFF. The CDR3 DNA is TGCGCCAGCAGCCAAGATGGCGGGGGGAATGAGCAGTTCTTC.

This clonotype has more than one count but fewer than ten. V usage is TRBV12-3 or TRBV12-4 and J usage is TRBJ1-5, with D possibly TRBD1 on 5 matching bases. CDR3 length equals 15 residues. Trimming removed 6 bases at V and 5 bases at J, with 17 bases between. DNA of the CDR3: TGTGCCAGCAGCCCCGGGACCCGATCCGATCAGCCCCAGCATTTT. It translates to CASSPGTRSDQPQHF.

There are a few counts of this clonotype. CDR3 nucleotides: TGTGCCAGCAGCACCTACCTGGGACAGGGGGCCTACAATGAGCAGTTCTTC. Translation gives CASSTYLGQGAYNEQFF. The chain carries TRBV3-1 and TRBJ2-1, with TRBD1 matching over 11 bases. V lost 5 bases to trimming and J lost 2 bases; unmatched junction nucleotides: 8. The length of the CDR3 is 17 residues. CDR1 and CDR2 (germline): LGHDT, YNNKEL (reference sequence).

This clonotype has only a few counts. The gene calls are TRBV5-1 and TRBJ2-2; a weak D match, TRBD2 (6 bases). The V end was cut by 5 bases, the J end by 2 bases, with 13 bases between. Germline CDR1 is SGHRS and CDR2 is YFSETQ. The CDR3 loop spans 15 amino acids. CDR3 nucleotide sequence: TGCGCCAGCAGTCTTCGGGAGTCTAACACCGGGGAGCTGTTTTTT. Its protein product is CASSLRESNTGELFF.

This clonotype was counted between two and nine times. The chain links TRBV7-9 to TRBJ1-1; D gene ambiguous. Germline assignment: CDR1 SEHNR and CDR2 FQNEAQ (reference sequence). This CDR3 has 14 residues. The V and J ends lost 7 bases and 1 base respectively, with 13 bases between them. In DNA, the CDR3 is TGTGCCAGCACCCCGTGGGTCACGAACACTGAAGCTTTCTTT. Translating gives CASTPWVTNTEAFF.

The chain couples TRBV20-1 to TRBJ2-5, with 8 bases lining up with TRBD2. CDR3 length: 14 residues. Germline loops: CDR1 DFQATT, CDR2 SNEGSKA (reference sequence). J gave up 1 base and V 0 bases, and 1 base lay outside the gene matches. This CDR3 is CSARDSGVQETQYF. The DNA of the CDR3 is TGCAGTGCTAGAGATAGCGGGGTCCAAGAGACCCAGTACTTC.

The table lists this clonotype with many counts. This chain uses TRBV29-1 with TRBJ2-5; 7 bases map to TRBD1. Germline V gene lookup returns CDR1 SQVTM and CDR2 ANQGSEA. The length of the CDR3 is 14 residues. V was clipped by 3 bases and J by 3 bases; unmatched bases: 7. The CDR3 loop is CSVDRGIAEETQYF. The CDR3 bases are TGCAGCGTTGACAGGGGGATAGCAGAAGAGACCCAGTACTTC.

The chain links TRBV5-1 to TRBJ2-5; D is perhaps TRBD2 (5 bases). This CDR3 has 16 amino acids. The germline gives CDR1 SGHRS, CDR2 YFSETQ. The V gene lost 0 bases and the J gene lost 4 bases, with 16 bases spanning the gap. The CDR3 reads CASSLAGVVMGETQYF. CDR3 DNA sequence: TGCGCCAGCAGCTTGGCCGGGGTGGTCATGGGAGAGACCCAGTACTTC.

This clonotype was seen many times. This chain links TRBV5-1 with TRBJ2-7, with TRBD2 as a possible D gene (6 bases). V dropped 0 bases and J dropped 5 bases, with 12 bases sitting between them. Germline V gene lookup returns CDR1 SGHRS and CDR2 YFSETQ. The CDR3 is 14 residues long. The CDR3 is CASSLAQTGDEQYF. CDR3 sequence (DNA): TGCGCCAGCAGCTTGGCCCAAACGGGAGACGAGCAGTACTTC.

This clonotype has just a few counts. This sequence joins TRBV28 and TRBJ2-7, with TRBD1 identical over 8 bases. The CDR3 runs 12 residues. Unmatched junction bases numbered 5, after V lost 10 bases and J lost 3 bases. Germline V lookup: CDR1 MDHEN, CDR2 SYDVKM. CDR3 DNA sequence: TGTGCCACCCGACAGGGGAACTACGAGCAGTACTTC. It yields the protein CATRQGNYEQYF.

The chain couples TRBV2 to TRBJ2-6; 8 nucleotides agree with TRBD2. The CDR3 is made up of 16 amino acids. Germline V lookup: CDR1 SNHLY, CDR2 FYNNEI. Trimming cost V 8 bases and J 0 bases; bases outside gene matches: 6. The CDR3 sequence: CASSAGVHSGANVLTF. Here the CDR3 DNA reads TGTGCCAGCTCAGCGGGAGTGCACTCTGGGGCCAACGTCCTGACTTTC.

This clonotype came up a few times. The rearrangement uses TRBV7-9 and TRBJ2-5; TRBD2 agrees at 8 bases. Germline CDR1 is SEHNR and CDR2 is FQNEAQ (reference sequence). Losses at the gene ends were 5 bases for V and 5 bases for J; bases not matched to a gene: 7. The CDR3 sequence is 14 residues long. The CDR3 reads CASSPRGGDETQYF. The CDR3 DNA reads TGTGCCAGCAGCCCACGGGGGGGGGACGAGACCCAGTACTTC.

CDR3 DNA sequence: TGTGCCAGCAGCGACAGGGGGCATAACACTGAAGCTTTCTTT. This sequence encodes CASSDRGHNTEAFF. The chain carries TRBV6-1 and TRBJ1-1, with 10 bases that match TRBD1. Germline trimming cut 6 bases from V and 2 bases from J; bases unmatched to any gene: 3. The CDR3 is made up of 14 amino acids. Germline loops: CDR1 MNHNS, CDR2 SASEGT.

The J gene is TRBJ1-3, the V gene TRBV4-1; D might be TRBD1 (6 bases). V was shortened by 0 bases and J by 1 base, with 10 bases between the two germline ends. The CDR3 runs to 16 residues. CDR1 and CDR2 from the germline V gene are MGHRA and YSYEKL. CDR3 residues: CASSQDPGASGNTIYF. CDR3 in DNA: TGCGCCAGCAGCCAAGATCCGGGGGCGTCTGGAAACACCATATATTTT.

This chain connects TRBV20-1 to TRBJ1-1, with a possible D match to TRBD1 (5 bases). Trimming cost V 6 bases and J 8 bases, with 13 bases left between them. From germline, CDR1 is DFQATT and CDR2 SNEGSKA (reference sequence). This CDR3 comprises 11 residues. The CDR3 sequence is CSAYTWGEAFF. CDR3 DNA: TGCAGTGCCTATACATGGGGGGAAGCTTTCTTT.

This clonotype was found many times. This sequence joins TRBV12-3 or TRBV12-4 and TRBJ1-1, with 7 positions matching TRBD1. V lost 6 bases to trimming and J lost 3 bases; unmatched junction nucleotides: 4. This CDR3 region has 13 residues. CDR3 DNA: TGTGCCAGCAGCCAGGGGGTTGACACTGAAGCTTTCTTT. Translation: CASSQGVDTEAFF.

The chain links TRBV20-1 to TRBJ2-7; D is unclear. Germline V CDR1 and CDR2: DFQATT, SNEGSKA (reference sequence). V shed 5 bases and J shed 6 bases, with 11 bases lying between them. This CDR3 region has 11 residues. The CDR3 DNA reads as TGCAGTGCTGGATACAATTCCGAGCAGTACTTC. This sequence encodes CSAGYNSEQYF.

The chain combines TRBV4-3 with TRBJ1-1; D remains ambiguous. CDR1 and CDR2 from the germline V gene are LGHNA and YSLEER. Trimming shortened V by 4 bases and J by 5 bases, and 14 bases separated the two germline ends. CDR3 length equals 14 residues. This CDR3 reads CASSLLLLGTEAFF. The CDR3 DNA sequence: TGCGCCAGCAGCCTTCTGCTCCTGGGAACTGAAGCTTTCTTT.

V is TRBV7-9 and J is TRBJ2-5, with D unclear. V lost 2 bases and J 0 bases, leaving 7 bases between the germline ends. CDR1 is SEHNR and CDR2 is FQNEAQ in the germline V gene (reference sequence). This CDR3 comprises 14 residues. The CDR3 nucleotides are TGTGCCAGCAGCTTAACGGTTCACCAAGAGACCCAGTACTTC. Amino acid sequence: CASSLTVHQETQYF. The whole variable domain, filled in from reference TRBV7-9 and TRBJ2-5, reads DTGVSQNPRHKITKRGQNVTFRCDPISEHNRLYWYRQTLGQGPEFLTYFQNEAQLEKSRLLSDRFSAERPKGSFSTLEIQRTEQGDSAMYLCASSLTVHQETQYFGPGTRLLVL.

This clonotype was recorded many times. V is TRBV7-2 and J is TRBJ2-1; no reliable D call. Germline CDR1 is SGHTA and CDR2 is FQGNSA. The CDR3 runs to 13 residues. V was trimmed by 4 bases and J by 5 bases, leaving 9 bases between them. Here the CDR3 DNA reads TGTGCCAGCAGCTGGTACCAGGACAATGAGCAGTTCTTC. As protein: CASSWYQDNEQFF.

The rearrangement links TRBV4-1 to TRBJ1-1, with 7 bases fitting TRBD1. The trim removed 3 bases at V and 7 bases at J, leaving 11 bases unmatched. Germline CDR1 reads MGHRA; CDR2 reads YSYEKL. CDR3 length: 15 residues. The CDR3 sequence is CASSHNDREENEAFF. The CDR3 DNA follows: TGCGCCAGCAGCCATAATGACAGGGAGGAAAATGAAGCTTTCTTT.

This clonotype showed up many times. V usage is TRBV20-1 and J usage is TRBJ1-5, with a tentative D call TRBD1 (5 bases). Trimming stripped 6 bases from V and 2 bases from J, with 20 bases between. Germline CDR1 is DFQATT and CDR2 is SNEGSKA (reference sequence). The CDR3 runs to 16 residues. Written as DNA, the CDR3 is TGCAGTGCGCGTGGCTCCGGGGCAGTAGGCAATCAGCCCCAGCATTTT. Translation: CSARGSGAVGNQPQHF.

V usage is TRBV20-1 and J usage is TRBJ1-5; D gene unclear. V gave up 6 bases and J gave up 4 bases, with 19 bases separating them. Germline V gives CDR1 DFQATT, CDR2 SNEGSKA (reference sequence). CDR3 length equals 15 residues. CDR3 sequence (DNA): TGCAGTGCCGAGGCCCCGGGCTTGATGAATCAGCCCCAGCATTTT. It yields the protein CSAEAPGLMNQPQHF.

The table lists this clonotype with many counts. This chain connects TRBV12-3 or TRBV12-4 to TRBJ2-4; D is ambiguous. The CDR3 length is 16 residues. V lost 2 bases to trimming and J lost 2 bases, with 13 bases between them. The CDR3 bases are TGTGCCAGCAGTTTAAAGCTTCGAGAGTCCAAAAACATTCAGTACTTC. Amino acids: CASSLKLRESKNIQYF.

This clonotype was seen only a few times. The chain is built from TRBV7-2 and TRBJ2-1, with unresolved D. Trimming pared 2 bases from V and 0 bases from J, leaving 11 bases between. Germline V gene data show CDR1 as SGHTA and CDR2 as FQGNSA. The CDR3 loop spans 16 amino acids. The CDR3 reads CASSLIGVPSYNEQFF. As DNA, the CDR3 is TGTGCCAGCAGCTTAATTGGCGTACCCTCCTACAATGAGCAGTTCTTC.

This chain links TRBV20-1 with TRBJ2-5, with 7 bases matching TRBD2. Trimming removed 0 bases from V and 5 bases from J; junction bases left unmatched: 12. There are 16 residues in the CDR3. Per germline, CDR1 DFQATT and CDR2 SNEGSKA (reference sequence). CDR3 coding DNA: TGCAGTGCTAGAGACATGAGCGGGATCCCGGGGGAGACCCAGTACTTC. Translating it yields CSARDMSGIPGETQYF.

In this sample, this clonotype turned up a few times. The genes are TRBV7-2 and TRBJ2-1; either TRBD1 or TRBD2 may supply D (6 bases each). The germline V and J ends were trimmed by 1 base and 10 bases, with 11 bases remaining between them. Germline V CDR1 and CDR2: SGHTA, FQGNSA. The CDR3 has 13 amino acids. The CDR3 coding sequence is TGTGCCAGCAGCTTAGTTGCGGGGACAGAGCAGTTCTTC. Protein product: CASSLVAGTEQFF. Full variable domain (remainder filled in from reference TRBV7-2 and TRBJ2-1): GAGVSQSPSNKVTEKGKDVELRCDPISGHTALYWYRQSLGQGLEFLIYFQGNSAPDKSGLPSDRFSAERTGGSVSTLTIQRTQQEDSAVYLCASSLVAGTEQFFGPGTRLTVL.

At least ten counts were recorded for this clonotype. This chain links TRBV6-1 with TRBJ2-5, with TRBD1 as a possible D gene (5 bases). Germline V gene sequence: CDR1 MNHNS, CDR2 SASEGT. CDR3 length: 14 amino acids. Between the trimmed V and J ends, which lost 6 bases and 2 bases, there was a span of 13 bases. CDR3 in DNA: TGTGCCAGCAGACCCGGTCCAGGGCAAGAGACCCAGTACTTC. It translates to CASRPGPGQETQYF.